This T cell receptor (beta chain) stems from a study of blood T cells in healthy people across ages. It was with a sample-barcoded 5' primer and a J-beta primer mix that a second PCR of roughly 6 to 11 cycles was run. TCRdb reprocessed the 5' RACE reads via MiXCR and lists one record per CDR3 protein. The sample has about a million distinct CDR3 sequences, roughly two fifths seen once. A remark on this clonotype: Antigen unknown.

Trimming took 6 bases from V and 5 from J, leaving 17 bases between them. This CDR3 is 14 amino acids long. Looked up from germline, CDR1 is SGHKS and CDR2 is YYEKEE (reference sequence). Findings and limits, study-wide: A strong correlation between TCR beta diversity and naive T cell percentage was seen.

The chain is built from TRBV5-5 and TRBJ1-1; TRBD1 might be the D (6 bases). Sequenced material: blood. The sequence was collected from a man aged 18 to 29 in good health. The chain's CDR3 is CASKVQGGETEAFF. DNA of the CDR3: TGTGCCAGCAAGGTACAGGGTGGAGAGACTGAAGCTTTCTTT. Full variable domain (rest looked up from reference TRBV5-5 and TRBJ1-1): DAGVTQSPTHLIKTRGQQVTLRCSPISGHKSVSWYQQVLGQGPQFIFQYYEKEERGRGNFPDRFSARQFPNYSSELNVNALLLGDSALYLCASKVQGGETEAFFGQGTRLTVV.